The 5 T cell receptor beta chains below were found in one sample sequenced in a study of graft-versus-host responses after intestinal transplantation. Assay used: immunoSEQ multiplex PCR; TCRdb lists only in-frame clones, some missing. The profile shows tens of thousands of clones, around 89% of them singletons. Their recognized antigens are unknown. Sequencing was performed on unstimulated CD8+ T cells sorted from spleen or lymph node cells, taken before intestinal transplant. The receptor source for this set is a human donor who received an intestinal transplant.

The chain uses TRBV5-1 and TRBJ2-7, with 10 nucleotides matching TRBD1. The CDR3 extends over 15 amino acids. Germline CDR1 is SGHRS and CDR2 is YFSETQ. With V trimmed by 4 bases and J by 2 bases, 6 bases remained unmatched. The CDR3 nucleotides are TGCGCCAGCAGCCCGGTGGGGACAGGGGCCTACGAGCAGTACTTC. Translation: CASSPVGTGAYEQYF.

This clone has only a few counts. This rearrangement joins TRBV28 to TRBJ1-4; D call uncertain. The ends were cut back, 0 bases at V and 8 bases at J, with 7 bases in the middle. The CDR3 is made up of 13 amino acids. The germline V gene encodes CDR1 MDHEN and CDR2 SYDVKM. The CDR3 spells CASSLWAVEKLFF. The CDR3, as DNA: TGTGCCAGCAGTTTATGGGCAGTCGAAAAACTGTTTTTT. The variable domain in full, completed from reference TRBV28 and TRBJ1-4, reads DVKVTQSSRYLVKRTGEKVFLECVQDMDHENMFWYRQDPGLGLRLIYFSYDVKMKEKGDIPEGYSVSREKKERFSLILESASTNQTSMYLCASSLWAVEKLFFGSGTQLSVL.

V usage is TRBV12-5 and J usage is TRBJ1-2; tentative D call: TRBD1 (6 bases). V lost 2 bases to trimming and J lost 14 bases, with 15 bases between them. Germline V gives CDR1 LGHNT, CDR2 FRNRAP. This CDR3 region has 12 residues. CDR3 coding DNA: TGTGCTAGTGGTTTGACCTCTCAGGGGATAACCTTC. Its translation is CASGLTSQGITF.

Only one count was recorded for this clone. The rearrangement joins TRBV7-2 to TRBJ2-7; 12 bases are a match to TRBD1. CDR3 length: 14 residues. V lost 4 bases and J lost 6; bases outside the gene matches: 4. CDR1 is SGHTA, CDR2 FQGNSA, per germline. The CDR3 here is CASSSRDRGPEQYF. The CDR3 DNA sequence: TGTGCCAGCAGCTCCCGGGACAGGGGGCCCGAGCAGTACTTC.

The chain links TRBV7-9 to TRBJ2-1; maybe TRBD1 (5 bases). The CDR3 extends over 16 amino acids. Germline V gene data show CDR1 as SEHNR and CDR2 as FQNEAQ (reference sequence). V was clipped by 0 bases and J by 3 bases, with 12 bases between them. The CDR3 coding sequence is TGTGCCAGCAGCTTAGCGGTGGACACCATCTACAATGAGCAGTTCTTC. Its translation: CASSLAVDTIYNEQFF.